What follows is one T cell receptor beta chain and its context. The antigen remains unidentified. Deep-level settings were used for running the assay. Here immunoSEQ multiplex PCR was the method, and the copy in TCRdb shows in-frame clones only, minus some. Here the sample spans approximately 2.3 million clones, more than 80% being singletons. This entry comes from a study of shared clonotypes between healthy human individuals. The study's findings and limits: A reduction in generation probabilities was seen for non-shared clonotypes relative to those shared by all four donors.

The receptor was isolated from a man aged 18-30 years in good health. Some clones in this sample may be carry-over from other donors' samples. Sequenced sample: naive CD4+ T cells from PBMCs. The sample's subset: CD45RA+ positively selected.

The CDR3 region is CASSIGNSGTDTQYF. CDR3 nucleotides: TGTGCCAGTAGTATTGGGAATAGCGGCACAGATACGCAGTATTTT. This rearrangement joins TRBV19 to TRBJ2-3, with D perhaps matching TRBD2 (5 bases). The CDR3 spans 15 residues. The germline V gene encodes CDR1 LNHDA and CDR2 SQIVND (reference sequence). The V gene lost 3 bases and the J gene lost 1 base, with 11 bases spanning the gap.